This TCR beta chain was recorded in a study of cytomegalovirus exposure and HLA in healthy donors. PCR amplification relied on 60 Vbeta primers (plus 13 Jbeta primers). Method: immunoSEQ multiplex PCR; TCRdb's copy keeps in-frame clones and lacks some. This sample carries about 150,000 clones, around 81% of them seen once, and the ten largest clones take approximately 1.5%. This clone has a single count. The antigen is undetermined. General study points: TCR beta V segments were, for the most part, productive about 87% or about 30% of the time in an earlier analysis. Among the sequence variants, a highly shared cluster was likely an artifact of sequencing.

CDR1 is MNHEY and CDR2 is SMNVEV in the germline V gene (reference sequence). V gave up 8 bases and J gave up 4 bases; unmatched junction bases: 0. This CDR3 has 11 residues. The chain couples TRBV27 to TRBJ2-3, with 7 bases lining up with TRBD1. Sequencing used PBMCs. The receptor comes from a man aged 40-55 years in good health and CMV-seronegative. CDR3 region: CASQGADTQYF. CDR3 DNA sequence: TGTGCCAGCCAGGGGGCAGATACGCAGTATTTT.